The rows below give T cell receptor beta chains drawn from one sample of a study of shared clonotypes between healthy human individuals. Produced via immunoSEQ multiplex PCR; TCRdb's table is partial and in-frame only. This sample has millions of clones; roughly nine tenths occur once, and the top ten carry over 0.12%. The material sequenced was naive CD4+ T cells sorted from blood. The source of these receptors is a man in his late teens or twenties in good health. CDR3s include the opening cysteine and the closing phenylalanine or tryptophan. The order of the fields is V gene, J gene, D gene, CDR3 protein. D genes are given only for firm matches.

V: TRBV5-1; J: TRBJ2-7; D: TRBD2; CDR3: CASSLGLAGFYEQYF
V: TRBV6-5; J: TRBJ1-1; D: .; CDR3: CASSGHRPTEAFF
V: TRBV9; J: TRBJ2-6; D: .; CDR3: CASSVRAGANVLTF
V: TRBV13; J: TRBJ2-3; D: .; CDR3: CASSASTDTQYF
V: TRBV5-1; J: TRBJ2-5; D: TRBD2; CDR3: CASSPGAVSGGAGETQYF
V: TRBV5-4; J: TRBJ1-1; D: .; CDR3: CASSSGPSQTEAFF
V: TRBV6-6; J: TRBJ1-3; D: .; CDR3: CASSPLGQRTGNTIYF
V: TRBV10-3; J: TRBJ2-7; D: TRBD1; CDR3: CAISEFGTGVEQYF
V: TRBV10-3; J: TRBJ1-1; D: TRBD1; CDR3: CAIREDRGVTEAFF
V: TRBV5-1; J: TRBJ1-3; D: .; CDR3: CASSLTALSGNTIYF
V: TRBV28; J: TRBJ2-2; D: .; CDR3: CASLFRDTGELFF
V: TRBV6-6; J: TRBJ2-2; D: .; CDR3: CASRSRTRRETGELFF
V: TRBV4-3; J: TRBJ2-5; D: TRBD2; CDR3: CASSQDSGSFRQETQYF
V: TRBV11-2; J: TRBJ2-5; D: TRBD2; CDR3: CASSRSGRAGETQYF
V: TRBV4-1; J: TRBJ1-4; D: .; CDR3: CASSQDPSGEKLFF
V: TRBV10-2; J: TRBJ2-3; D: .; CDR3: CASSEIGGDTQYF
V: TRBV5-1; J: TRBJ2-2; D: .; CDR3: CAGRRDTGELFF
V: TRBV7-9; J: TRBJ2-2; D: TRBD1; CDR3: CASSLGQGSSGELFF
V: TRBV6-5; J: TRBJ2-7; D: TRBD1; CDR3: CASSLDRGGSYEQYF
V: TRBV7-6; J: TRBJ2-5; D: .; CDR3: CASSLEPTWGETQYF
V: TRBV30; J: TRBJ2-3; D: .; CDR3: CAWSASLARTDTQYF
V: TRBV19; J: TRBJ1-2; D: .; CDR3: CASTLDRNYGYTF
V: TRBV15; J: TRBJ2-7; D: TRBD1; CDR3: CATSRGTGVSYEQYF
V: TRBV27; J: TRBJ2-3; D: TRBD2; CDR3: CASSFKREVDTQYF
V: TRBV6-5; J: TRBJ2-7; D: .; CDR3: CASSYVQGSSYEQYF
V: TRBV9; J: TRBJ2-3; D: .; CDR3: CASSRNGMVPDTQYF
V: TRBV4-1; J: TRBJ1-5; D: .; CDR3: CASSQATHSNQPQHF
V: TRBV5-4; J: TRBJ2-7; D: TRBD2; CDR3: CASSTATSGGQYEQYF
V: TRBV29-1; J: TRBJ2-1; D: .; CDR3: CSVVDGGGNEQFF
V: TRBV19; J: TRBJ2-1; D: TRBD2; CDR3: CASSKLAGAPYGTYNEQFF